A single sample is the source of the 24 T cell receptor beta chains below, sequenced in a study of T cells in Graves' hyperthyroidism and ophthalmopathy. Amplification of TCR beta CDR3 regions used RNA as the template. TCR CDR3 regions were first amplified by RT-PCR with HTBI primers. TCRdb used MiXCR to reprocess the multiplex PCR reads, holding one entry per CDR3 protein. The sample shows more than 500,000 distinct CDR3 sequences, around 42% of them seen only once. The sequenced sample consisted of peripheral blood or thyroid tissue (not recorded which). The source of these receptors is an adult woman with Graves' disease, either hyperthyroidism or ophthalmopathy (not recorded which).

This clonotype was detected ten times or more. V is TRBV20-1 and J is TRBJ1-6; D not certain. The CDR3 is 14 amino acids. V lost 3 bases and J lost 3, with 9 bases in between. Germline values: CDR1 DFQATT, CDR2 SNEGSKA (reference sequence). The CDR3 bases are TGCAGTGCTAGTTTTCCGATCTATAATTCACCCCTCCACTTT. This codes for CSASFPIYNSPLHF.

This chain links TRBV24-1 with TRBJ1-5, with D possibly matching TRBD1 (6 bases). The germline CDR1 and CDR2 sequences are KGHDR and SFDVKD. CDR3 size: 13 residues. V lost 5 bases and J lost 11, with 15 bases in between. The CDR3: CATSVRGQETQHF. Written as DNA, the CDR3 is TGTGCCACCAGTGTACGGGGACAAGAGACCCAGCATTTT.

The chain links TRBV2 to TRBJ1-1; D not certain. The CDR3 extends over 16 amino acids. CDR1 is SNHLY and CDR2 is FYNNEI in the germline V gene. V lost 6 bases and J 6 bases, leaving 23 bases between the germline ends. The CDR3 DNA follows: TGTGCCAGCAGCCCTCTAGCGTCGGCAGCCTCCTCTGAAGCTTTCTTT. It translates to CASSPLASAASSEAFF.

This clonotype was detected many times. DNA for the CDR3: TGCGCCAGCAGCCTCCCGGGGGGGGATCAGCCCCAGCATTTT. Translated, it gives CASSLPGGDQPQHF. V is TRBV4-1 and J is TRBJ1-5; D is perhaps TRBD1 (5 bases). CDR3 length equals 14 residues. V was trimmed by 4 bases and J by 5 bases, leaving 12 bases between them. Germline V lookup: CDR1 MGHRA, CDR2 YSYEKL.

This clonotype was observed many times. The chain employs TRBV28 and TRBJ2-6; no clear D gene. V lost 6 bases and J 0 bases, leaving 3 bases between the germline ends. Germline lookup yields CDR1 MDHEN and CDR2 SYDVKM. The CDR3 is 13 amino acids. CDR3 residues: CASRLSGANVLTF. The DNA for the CDR3 is TGTGCCAGCAGGCTCTCTGGGGCCAACGTCCTGACTTTC.

The chain joins TRBV24-1 to TRBJ1-5, with D unresolved. The J call is doubtful: the DNA matches TRBJ2-3 better. The germline gives CDR1 KGHDR, CDR2 SFDVKD. The length of the CDR3 is 14 residues. As DNA, the CDR3 is TGTGCCACCAGTGCAACAGACTTTGTTCAGCCCCAGTATTTT. This gives the protein CATSATDFVQPQYF.

This clonotype came up a few times. The chain recombines TRBV28 with TRBJ1-1; D remains ambiguous. This CDR3 has 14 residues. V was clipped by 8 bases and J by 0 bases, with 13 bases between them. From germline, CDR1 is MDHEN and CDR2 SYDVKM. Written as DNA, the CDR3 is TGTGCCAGCCACACGGGAGAGATGAACACTGAAGCTTTCTTT. Translation gives CASHTGEMNTEAFF.

This clonotype was counted a single time. The J gene is TRBJ2-5, the V gene TRBV12-5, with TRBD1 matching 8 bases. Germline lookup yields CDR1 LGHNT and CDR2 FRNRAP. J was trimmed by 3 bases and V by 5 bases; bases with no gene match: 11. The CDR3 runs 16 residues. In DNA, the CDR3 is TGTGCTAGTGGTATCAACCTCGACAGGGGCAAAGAGACCCAGTACTTC. As protein: CASGINLDRGKETQYF.

In DNA, the CDR3 is TGCAGCTCACGACAGGGGAATCAGCCCCAGCATTTT. Amino acids: CSSRQGNQPQHF. The gene calls are TRBV29-1 and TRBJ1-5; 8 nucleotides align to TRBD1. The ends lost 8 bases at V and 4 bases at J; junction bases unmatched: 4. Per germline, CDR1 SQVTM and CDR2 ANQGSEA. This CDR3 region has 12 residues.

This chain links TRBV20-1 with TRBJ1-6; D is uncertain. V was shortened by 6 bases and J by 9 bases, with 15 bases between the two germline ends. CDR1 DFQATT and CDR2 SNEGSKA come from the germline V gene (reference sequence). CDR3 size: 13 residues. CDR3 in amino acids: CSASWSPRSPLHF. CDR3 coding DNA: TGCAGTGCAAGTTGGAGCCCGCGTTCACCCCTCCACTTT.

The CDR3 DNA is TGTGCCAGCAGCTTAGGCGACAGGGGACGGAACACTGAAGCTTTCTTT. This encodes CASSLGDRGRNTEAFF. V and J are TRBV7-3 and TRBJ1-1; 8 bases map to TRBD1. CDR1 and CDR2 (germline): SGHTA, FQGTGA. The CDR3 has 16 amino acids. V lost 2 bases, J lost 1 base, and 6 bases stayed unmatched.

The J gene is TRBJ1-2, the V gene TRBV28; D may be TRBD1 (6 bases). Trimming cost V 5 bases and J 8 bases, with 12 bases left between them. CDR3 length equals 12 residues. Germline V gene data show CDR1 as MDHEN and CDR2 as SYDVKM. The CDR3: CASSIWTVGYTF. The CDR3 DNA is TGTGCCAGCAGTATCTGGACAGTCGGCTACACCTTC.

The chain employs TRBV20-1 and TRBJ2-5; 7 nucleotides line up with TRBD1. The CDR3 totals 12 residues. CDR1 and CDR2 (germline): DFQATT, SNEGSKA (reference sequence). With V trimmed by 3 bases and J by 13 bases, 11 bases remained unmatched. CDR3 bases: TGCAGTGCTAGGACAGGGTATGAAAAACTGTACTTC. It encodes CSARTGYEKLYF.

At least ten counts were recorded for this clonotype. CDR3: CASSPRGREFYEQYF. Written as DNA, the CDR3 is TGTGCCAGCAGCCCTAGGGGGCGGGAGTTTTACGAGCAGTACTTC. The gene calls are TRBV11-2 and TRBJ2-7; D is possibly TRBD1 or TRBD2 (7 bases each). This CDR3 is built from 15 residues. Trimming removed 5 bases at V and 4 bases at J, with 18 bases between. CDR1 is SGHAT, CDR2 FQNNGV, per germline.

In its sample, this clonotype was seen once. V usage is TRBV25-1 and J usage is TRBJ1-1; perhaps TRBD1 as D (5 bases). Germline V gene lookup returns CDR1 MGHDK and CDR2 SYGVNS. Deletions cut 4 bases from V and 4 bases from J, with 16 bases between. The CDR3 consists of 15 residues. CDR3 residues: CASSARDSAFTEAFF. The DNA of the CDR3 is TGTGCCAGCAGTGCCAGAGACAGCGCCTTCACTGAAGCTTTCTTT.

This clonotype was seen at least ten times. The chain has TRBV27 and TRBJ1-1; possible D gene TRBD1, 5 bases. CDR1 is MNHEY, CDR2 SMNVEV, per germline (reference sequence). Deletions cut 4 bases from V and 6 bases from J, with 9 bases between. This CDR3 is built from 12 residues. The CDR3 DNA follows: TGTGCCAGCAGTTCCGGGACGGCTGAAGCTTTCTTT. This gives the protein CASSSGTAEAFF.

This clonotype was detected many times. This CDR3 reads CASSPRDTSPLHF. The CDR3 DNA reads TGTGCCAGCAGTCCCCGGGACACTTCACCCCTCCACTTT. The chain couples TRBV6-6 to TRBJ1-6; D is possibly TRBD1 (6 bases). The CDR3 runs 13 residues. Per germline, CDR1 MNHNY and CDR2 SVGAGI (reference sequence). V lost 5 bases and J lost 9, with 11 bases in between.

This chain joins TRBV12-3 or TRBV12-4 and TRBJ2-7; 7 bases agree with TRBD1. The length of the CDR3 is 16 residues. J was trimmed by 2 bases and V by 3 bases; bases with no gene match: 10. The CDR3 nucleotides read TGTGCCAGCAGTTTGGCCCAGACAGGGACCACCTACGAGCAGTACTTC. This encodes CASSLAQTGTTYEQYF.

The gene calls are TRBV15 and TRBJ1-3, with D tentatively TRBD1 (5 bases). The V end lost 4 bases, the J end lost 1 base, and 8 bases lay between the germline ends. CDR3 size: 14 residues. Germline V gene sequence: CDR1 LNHNV, CDR2 YYDKDF (reference sequence). The CDR3 nucleotides read TGTGCCACCAGCACCCGGACATCTGGAAACACCATATATTTT. Protein product: CATSTRTSGNTIYF. The full variable domain, rest sourced from reference TRBV15 and TRBJ1-3, is DAMVIQNPRYQVTQFGKPVTLSCSQTLNHNVMYWYQQKSSQAPKLLFHYYDKDFNNEADTPDNFQSRRPNTSFCFLDIRSPGLGDTAMYLCATSTRTSGNTIYFGEGSWLTVV.

V gene TRBV20-1 combines with J gene TRBJ1-5; weak D call: TRBD1 (6 bases). CDR1 is DFQATT and CDR2 is SNEGSKA in the germline V gene (reference sequence). This CDR3 contains 18 residues. Trimming stripped 0 bases from V and 6 bases from J, with 24 bases between. The CDR3 loop reads CSARDRYVLRDNRQPQHF. Written as DNA, the CDR3 is TGCAGTGCTAGAGATCGGTATGTTTTAAGGGACAATCGTCAGCCCCAGCATTTT.

The chain couples TRBV10-3 to TRBJ2-5; D might be TRBD1 or TRBD2, each matching 5 bases. Germline V gives CDR1 ENHRY, CDR2 SYGVKD. Trimming took off 4 bases at V and 1 base at J, with 10 bases between the two ends. The CDR3 consists of 14 residues. The CDR3 DNA reads TGTGCCATCAGTGCTAGAGGGGCCCAAGAGACCCAGTACTTC. This sequence encodes CAISARGAQETQYF.

CDR3 DNA sequence: TGTGCCACCAGTGATTTAAGACTAGCGGGAGGGCCCTACAATGAGCAGTTCTTC. The encoded protein is CATSDLRLAGGPYNEQFF. The rearrangement links TRBV24-1 to TRBJ2-1, with 14 bases that match TRBD2. V lost 1 base and J lost 2; bases outside the gene matches: 3. CDR1 is KGHDR, CDR2 SFDVKD, per germline. The CDR3 consists of 18 residues.

This clonotype was seen only a few times. DNA of the CDR3: TGTGCCAGCAGCTCGAGGACCGGATCTGACGGTAGTTCCTACGAGCAGTACTTC. Its protein product is CASSSRTGSDGSSYEQYF. The rearrangement joins TRBV7-2 to TRBJ2-7; D not resolved. Germline V gene sequence: CDR1 SGHTA, CDR2 FQGNSA. V lost 4 bases and J lost 1, with 23 bases in between. CDR3 length: 18 amino acids.

This clonotype has only a few counts. V gene TRBV18 combines with J gene TRBJ2-7, with 8 positions matching TRBD1. From germline, CDR1 is KGHSH and CDR2 LQKENI. Trimming cost V 6 bases and J 3 bases; bases outside gene matches: 7. This CDR3 is 14 amino acids long. CDR3 loop: CASSRGQANYEQYF. The CDR3 DNA follows: TGTGCCAGCTCCAGGGGACAGGCGAACTACGAGCAGTACTTC.